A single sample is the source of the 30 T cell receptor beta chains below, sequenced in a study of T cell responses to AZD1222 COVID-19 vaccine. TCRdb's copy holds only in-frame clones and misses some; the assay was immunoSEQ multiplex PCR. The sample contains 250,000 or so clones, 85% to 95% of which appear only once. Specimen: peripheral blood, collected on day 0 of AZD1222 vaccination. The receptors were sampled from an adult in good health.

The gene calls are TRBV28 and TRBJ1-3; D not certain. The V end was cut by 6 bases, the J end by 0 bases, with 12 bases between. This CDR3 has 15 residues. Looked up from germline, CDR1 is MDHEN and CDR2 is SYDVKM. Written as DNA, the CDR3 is TGTGCCAGCAGCGAGGACGGTCTCTCTGGAAACACCATATATTTT. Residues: CASSEDGLSGNTIYF.

As DNA, the CDR3 is TGTGCCAGCACCGGGACAGGAAACACCATATATTTT. As protein: CASTGTGNTIYF. The gene calls are TRBV12-3 or TRBV12-4 and TRBJ1-3; D may be TRBD1 (6 bases). The length of the CDR3 is 12 residues. Trimming cost V 7 bases and J 4 bases, with 8 bases left between them.

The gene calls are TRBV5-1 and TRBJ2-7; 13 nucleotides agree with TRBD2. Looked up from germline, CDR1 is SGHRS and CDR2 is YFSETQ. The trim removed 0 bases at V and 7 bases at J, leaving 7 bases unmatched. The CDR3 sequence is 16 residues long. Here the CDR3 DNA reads TGCGCCAGCAGCTTGGCCACTAGCGGGGGGGCCGAAGAGCAGTACTTC. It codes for CASSLATSGGAEEQYF.

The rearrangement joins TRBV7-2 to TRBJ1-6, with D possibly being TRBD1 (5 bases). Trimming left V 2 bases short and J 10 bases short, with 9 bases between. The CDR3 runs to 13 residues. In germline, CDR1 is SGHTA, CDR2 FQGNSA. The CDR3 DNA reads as TGTGCCAGCAGCTTACGAAGGGACTCACCCCTCCACTTT. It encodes CASSLRRDSPLHF. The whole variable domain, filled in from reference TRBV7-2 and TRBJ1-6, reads GAGVSQSPSNKVTEKGKDVELRCDPISGHTALYWYRQSLGQGLEFLIYFQGNSAPDKSGLPSDRFSAERTGGSVSTLTIQRTQQEDSAVYLCASSLRRDSPLHFGNGTRLTVT.

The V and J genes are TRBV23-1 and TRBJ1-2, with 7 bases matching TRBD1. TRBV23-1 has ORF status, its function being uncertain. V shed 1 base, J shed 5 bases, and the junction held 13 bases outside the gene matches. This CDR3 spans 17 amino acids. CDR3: CASSQFQYPGRGYGYTF. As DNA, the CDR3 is TGCGCCAGCAGTCAATTCCAGTATCCGGGCAGGGGGTATGGCTACACCTTC.

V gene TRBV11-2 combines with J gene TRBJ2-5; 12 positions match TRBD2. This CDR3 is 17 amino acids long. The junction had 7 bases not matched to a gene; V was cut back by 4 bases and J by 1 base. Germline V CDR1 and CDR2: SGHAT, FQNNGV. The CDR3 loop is CASSSLTSGGPQETQYF. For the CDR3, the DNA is TGTGCCAGCAGCTCCTTGACTAGCGGGGGCCCCCAAGAGACCCAGTACTTC.

The CDR3 nucleotides are TGTGCCATCAGTGAGGTTAGGGAAAAACTGTTTTTT. This gives the protein CAISEVREKLFF. The chain is built from TRBV10-3 and TRBJ1-4; no firm D call. CDR1 ENHRY and CDR2 SYGVKD come from the germline V gene. CDR3 size: 12 residues. V was trimmed by 2 bases and J by 8 bases, leaving 6 bases between them.

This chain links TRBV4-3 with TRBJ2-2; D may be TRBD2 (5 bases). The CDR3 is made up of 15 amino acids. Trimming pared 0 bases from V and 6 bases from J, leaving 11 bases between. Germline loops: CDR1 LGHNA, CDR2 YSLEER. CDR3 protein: CASSQDEGSPGELFF. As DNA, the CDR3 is TGCGCCAGCAGCCAAGATGAGGGCAGCCCCGGGGAGCTGTTTTTT.

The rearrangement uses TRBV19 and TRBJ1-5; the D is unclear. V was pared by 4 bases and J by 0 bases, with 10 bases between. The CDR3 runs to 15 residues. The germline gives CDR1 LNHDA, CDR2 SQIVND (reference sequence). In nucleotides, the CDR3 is TGTGCCAGTAGTAGGCAGGATCTTAGCAATCAGCCCCAGCATTTT. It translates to CASSRQDLSNQPQHF.

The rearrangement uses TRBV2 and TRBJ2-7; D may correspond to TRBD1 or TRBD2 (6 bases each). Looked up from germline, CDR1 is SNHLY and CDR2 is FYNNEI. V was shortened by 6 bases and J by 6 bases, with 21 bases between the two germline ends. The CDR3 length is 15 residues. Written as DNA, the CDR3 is TGTGCCAGCAGCAAAGGGTCCCAGGGGACTCGCGAGCAGTACTTC. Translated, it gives CASSKGSQGTREQYF. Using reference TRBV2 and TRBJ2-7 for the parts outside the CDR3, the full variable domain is EPEVTQTPSHQVTQMGQEVILRCVPISNHLYFYWYRQILGQKVEFLVSFYNNEISEKSEIFDDQFSVERPDGSNFTLKIRSTKLEDSAMYFCASSKGSQGTREQYFGPGTRLTVT.

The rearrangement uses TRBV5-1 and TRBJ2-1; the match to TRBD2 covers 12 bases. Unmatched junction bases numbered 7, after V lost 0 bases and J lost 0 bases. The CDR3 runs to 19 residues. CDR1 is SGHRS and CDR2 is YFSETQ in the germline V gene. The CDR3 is CASSLASGGAWGSYNEQFF. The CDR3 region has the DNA TGCGCCAGCAGCTTGGCTAGCGGGGGGGCCTGGGGCTCCTACAATGAGCAGTTCTTC.

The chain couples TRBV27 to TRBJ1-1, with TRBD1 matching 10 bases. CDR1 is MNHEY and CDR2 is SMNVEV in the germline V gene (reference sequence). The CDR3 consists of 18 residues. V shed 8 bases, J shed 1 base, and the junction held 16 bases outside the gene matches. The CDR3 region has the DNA TGTGCCAGCCACTCCCTTCCGGGACAGGGGCCCAAGAACACTGAAGCTTTCTTT. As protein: CASHSLPGQGPKNTEAFF.

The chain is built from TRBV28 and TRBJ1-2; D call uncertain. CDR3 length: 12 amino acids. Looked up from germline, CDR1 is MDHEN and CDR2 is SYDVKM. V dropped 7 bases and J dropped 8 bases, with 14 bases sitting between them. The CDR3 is CASTQGGEGYTF. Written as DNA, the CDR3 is TGTGCCAGCACCCAAGGCGGGGAGGGCTACACCTTC.

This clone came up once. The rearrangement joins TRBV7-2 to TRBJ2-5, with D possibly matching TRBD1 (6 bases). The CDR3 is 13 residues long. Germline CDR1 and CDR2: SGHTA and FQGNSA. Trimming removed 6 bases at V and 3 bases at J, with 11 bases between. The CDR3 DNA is TGTGCCAGCAGACTGGACAGAAAAGAGACCCAGTACTTC. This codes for CASRLDRKETQYF.

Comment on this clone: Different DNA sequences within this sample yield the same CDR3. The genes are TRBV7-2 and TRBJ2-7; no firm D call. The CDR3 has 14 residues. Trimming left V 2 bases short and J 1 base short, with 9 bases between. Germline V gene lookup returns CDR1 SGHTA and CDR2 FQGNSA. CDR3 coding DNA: TGTGCCAGCAGCTTAAGTCGGAGTTCCTACGAGCAGTACTTC. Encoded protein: CASSLSRSSYEQYF.

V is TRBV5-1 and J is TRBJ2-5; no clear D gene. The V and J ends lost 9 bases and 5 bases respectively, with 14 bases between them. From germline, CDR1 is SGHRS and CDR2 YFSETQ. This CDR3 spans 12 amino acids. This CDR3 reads CAIYPAGETQYF. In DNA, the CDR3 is TGCGCCATCTACCCCGCCGGGGAGACCCAGTACTTC. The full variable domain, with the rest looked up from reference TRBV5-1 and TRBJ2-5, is KAGVTQTPRYLIKTRGQQVTLSCSPISGHRSVSWYQQTPGQGLQFLFEYFSETQRNKGNFPGRFSGRQFSNSRSEMNVSTLELGDSALYLCAIYPAGETQYFGPGTRLLVL.

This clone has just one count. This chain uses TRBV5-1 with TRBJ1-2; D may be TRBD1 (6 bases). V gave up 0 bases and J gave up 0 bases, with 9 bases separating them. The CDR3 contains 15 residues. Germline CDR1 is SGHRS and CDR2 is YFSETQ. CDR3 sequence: CASSLETGANYGYTF. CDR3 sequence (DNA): TGCGCCAGCAGCTTGGAGACAGGAGCTAACTATGGCTACACCTTC. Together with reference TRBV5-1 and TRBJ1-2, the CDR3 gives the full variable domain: KAGVTQTPRYLIKTRGQQVTLSCSPISGHRSVSWYQQTPGQGLQFLFEYFSETQRNKGNFPGRFSGRQFSNSRSEMNVSTLELGDSALYLCASSLETGANYGYTFGSGTRLTVV.

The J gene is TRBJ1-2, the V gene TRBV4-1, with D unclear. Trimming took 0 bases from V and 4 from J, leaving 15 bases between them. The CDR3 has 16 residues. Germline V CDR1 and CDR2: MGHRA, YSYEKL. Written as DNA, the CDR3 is TGCGCCAGCAGCCAAGAGGTGGGCGCAAACTTCTATGGCTACACCTTC. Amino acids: CASSQEVGANFYGYTF.

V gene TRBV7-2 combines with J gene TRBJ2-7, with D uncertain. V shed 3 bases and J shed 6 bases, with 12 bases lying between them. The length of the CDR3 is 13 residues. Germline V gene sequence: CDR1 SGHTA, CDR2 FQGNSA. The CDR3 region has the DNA TGTGCCAGCAGCTTCGACGTCGCCGGCGAGCAGTACTTC. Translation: CASSFDVAGEQYF. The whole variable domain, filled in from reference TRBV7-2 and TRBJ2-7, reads GAGVSQSPSNKVTEKGKDVELRCDPISGHTALYWYRQSLGQGLEFLIYFQGNSAPDKSGLPSDRFSAERTGGSVSTLTIQRTQQEDSAVYLCASSFDVAGEQYFGPGTRLTVT.

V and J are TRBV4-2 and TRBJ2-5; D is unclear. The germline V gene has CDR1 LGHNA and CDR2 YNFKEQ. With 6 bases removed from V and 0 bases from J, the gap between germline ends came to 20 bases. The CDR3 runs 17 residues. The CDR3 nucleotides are TGTGCCAGCAGTGCCGTGGGTTCCCAATCGTACCAAGAGACCCAGTACTTC. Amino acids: CASSAVGSQSYQETQYF.

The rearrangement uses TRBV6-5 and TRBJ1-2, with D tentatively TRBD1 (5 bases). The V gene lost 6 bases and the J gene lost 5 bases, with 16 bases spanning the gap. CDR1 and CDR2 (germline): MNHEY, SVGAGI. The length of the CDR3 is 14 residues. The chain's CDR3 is CASSRAGTEYGYTF. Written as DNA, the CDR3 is TGTGCCAGCAGCCGAGCCGGGACCGAATATGGCTACACCTTC.

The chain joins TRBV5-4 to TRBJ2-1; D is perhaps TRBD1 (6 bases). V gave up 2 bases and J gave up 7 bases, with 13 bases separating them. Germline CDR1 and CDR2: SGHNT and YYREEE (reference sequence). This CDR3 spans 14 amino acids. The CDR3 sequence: CASSFRQVGNEQFF. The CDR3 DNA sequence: TGTGCCAGCAGCTTTCGACAGGTTGGAAATGAGCAGTTCTTC.

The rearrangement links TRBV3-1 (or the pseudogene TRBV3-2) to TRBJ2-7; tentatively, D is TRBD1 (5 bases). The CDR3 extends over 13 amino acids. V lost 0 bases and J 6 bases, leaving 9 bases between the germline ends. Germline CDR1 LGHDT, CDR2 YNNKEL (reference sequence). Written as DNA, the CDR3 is TGTGCCAGCAGCCAAGATAGGGGTGCCGAGCAGTACTTC. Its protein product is CASSQDRGAEQYF.

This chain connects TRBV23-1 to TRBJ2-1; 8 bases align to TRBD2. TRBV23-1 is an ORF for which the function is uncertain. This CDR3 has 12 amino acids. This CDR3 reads CTAGGAHNEQFF. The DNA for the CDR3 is TGCACGGCGGGAGGCGCTCACAATGAGCAGTTCTTC.

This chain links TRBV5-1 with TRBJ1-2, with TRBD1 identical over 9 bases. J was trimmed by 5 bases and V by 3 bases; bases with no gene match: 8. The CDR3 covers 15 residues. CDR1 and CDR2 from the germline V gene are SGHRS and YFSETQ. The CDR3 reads CASSWGDREIYGYTF. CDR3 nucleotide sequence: TGCGCCAGCAGCTGGGGGGACAGGGAAATTTATGGCTACACCTTC.

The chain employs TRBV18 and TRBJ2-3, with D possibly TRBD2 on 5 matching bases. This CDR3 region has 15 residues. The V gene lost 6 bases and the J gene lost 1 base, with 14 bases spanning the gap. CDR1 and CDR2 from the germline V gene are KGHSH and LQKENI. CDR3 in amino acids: CASSHPGSGTDTQYF. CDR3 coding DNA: TGTGCCAGCTCCCACCCGGGTAGCGGCACAGATACGCAGTATTTT.

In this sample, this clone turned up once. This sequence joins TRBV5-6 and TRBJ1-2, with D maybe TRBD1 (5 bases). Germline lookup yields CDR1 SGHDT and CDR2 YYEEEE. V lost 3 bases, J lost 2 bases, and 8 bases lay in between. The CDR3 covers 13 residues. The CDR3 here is CASSSGPNYGYTF. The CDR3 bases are TGTGCCAGCAGCTCGGGACCGAACTATGGCTACACCTTC.

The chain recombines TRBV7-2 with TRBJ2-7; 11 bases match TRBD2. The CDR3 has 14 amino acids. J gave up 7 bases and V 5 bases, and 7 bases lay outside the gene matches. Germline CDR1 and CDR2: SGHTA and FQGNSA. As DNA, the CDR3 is TGTGCCAGCAGCCAGTCTAGCGGGAGGAATGAGCAGTACTTC. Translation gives CASSQSSGRNEQYF.

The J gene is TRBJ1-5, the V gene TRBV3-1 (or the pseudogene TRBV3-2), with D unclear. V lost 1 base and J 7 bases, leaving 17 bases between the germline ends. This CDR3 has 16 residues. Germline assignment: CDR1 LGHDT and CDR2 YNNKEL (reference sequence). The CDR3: CASSQGAGSLGQPQHF. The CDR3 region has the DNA TGTGCCAGCAGCCAAGGGGCGGGCTCCCTCGGCCAGCCCCAGCATTTT.

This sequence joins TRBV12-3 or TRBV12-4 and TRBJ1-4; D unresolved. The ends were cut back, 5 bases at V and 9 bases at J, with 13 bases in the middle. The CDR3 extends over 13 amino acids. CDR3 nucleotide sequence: TGTGCCAGCAGTCAGCAGCGGACCCAAAAACTGTTTTTT. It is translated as CASSQQRTQKLFF.